These 2 T cell receptor beta chains share one sample of origin, sequenced in a study of blood T cell repertoires in COVID-19. Generated by immunoSEQ multiplex PCR, the TCRdb table keeps only in-frame clones and is missing some. Of about 78,000 clones listed, roughly 84% are singletons. Sequenced input: peripheral blood. The receptors were gathered from a man in his fifties with acute or convalescent COVID-19.

As regards this clone: A read error may produce the germline difference seen at one junction end. CDR3 sequence (DNA): TGTGCCAGCAGCCCCACCCGTGAGGAGTTCTTC. The encoded protein is CASSPTREEFF. The V and J genes are TRBV7-2 and TRBJ2-1, with D unresolved. Germline values: CDR1 SGHTA, CDR2 FQGNSA. This CDR3 is built from 11 residues. Full variable domain (outside the CDR3, taken from reference TRBV7-2 and TRBJ2-1): GAGVSQSPSNKVTEKGKDVELRCDPISGHTALYWYRQSLGQGLEFLIYFQGNSAPDKSGLPSDRFSAERTGGSVSTLTIQRTQQEDSAVYLCASSPTREEFFGPGTRLTVL.

This sequence joins TRBV19 and TRBJ1-1, with D hard to call. This CDR3 has 13 amino acids. Germline CDR1 is LNHDA and CDR2 is SQIVND (reference sequence). Trimming pared 1 base from V and 3 bases from J, leaving 6 bases between. CDR3: CASSIARDTEAFF. CDR3 bases: TGTGCCAGTAGTATAGCGAGAGACACTGAAGCTTTCTTT.